A single sample gave rise to the 17 T cell receptor beta chains below, sequenced in a study of blood T cell repertoires in COVID-19 (TCRdb year 2020). Library preparation used the immunoSEQ multiplex PCR assay. In its TCRdb copy, this immuneACCESS table keeps in-frame sequences only and misses some clones. Where compared with another copy, unresolved V genes explain less than half of these, and the others have no known cause. The sample yields 65,000 or so clones; under 95% were counted once. The ten largest clones take up 1.3% of the sample. Source material: peripheral blood. The receptors come from a man in his sixties with acute or convalescent COVID-19.

The genes are TRBV12-5 and TRBJ2-7, with D unclear. V was shortened by 6 bases and J by 3 bases, with 12 bases between the two germline ends. Germline V gives CDR1 LGHNT, CDR2 FRNRAP. The CDR3 contains 13 residues. The CDR3 DNA sequence: TGTGCTAGTGGGGAGCCCCCGGGCTACGAGCAGTACTTC. Protein sequence: CASGEPPGYEQYF.

V is TRBV10-3 and J is TRBJ1-3; D might be TRBD1 (5 bases). The CDR3 consists of 14 residues. Trimming took off 7 bases at V and 3 bases at J, with 13 bases between the two ends. The germline CDR1 and CDR2 sequences are ENHRY and SYGVKD. CDR3 sequence: CAIKSGGGGNTIYF. As DNA, the CDR3 is TGTGCCATCAAGTCCGGGGGTGGTGGAAACACCATATATTTT.

This clone appeared once. The chain carries TRBV4-2 and TRBJ1-3; D gene ambiguous. Germline V gene sequence: CDR1 LGHNA, CDR2 YNFKEQ. The CDR3 is 15 amino acids. With 0 bases removed from V and 2 bases from J, the gap between germline ends came to 8 bases. CDR3: CASSQDPGTGNTIYF. DNA of the CDR3: TGTGCCAGCAGCCAAGATCCAGGCACTGGAAACACCATATATTTT.

V and J are TRBV15 and TRBJ2-1; D may be TRBD2 (7 bases). Germline values: CDR1 LNHNV, CDR2 YYDKDF (reference sequence). CDR3 length: 14 residues. Trimming left V 7 bases short and J 9 bases short, with 19 bases between. For the CDR3, the DNA is TGTGCCACCAATTCCCCGGCGGGGGCAGGTGAGCAGTTCTTC. Its translation is CATNSPAGAGEQFF.

The V call is TRBV19, the J call TRBJ1-1; 8 nucleotides line up with TRBD1. This CDR3 has 16 residues. Trimming at V came to 5 bases and at J to 0 bases, leaving 8 bases not matched to a gene. Per the germline V gene, CDR1 is LNHDA and CDR2 is SQIVND (reference sequence). The CDR3 sequence is CASSPRTGPLNTEAFF. DNA for the CDR3: TGTGCCAGTAGTCCCCGGACAGGGCCTTTGAACACTGAAGCTTTCTTT.

The chain couples TRBV29-1 to TRBJ1-5; D uncertain. The CDR3 runs to 12 residues. Trimming removed 4 bases from V and 4 bases from J, with 8 bases in between. Germline V CDR1 and CDR2: SQVTM, ANQGSEA. CDR3 sequence reads: CSVGGGNQPQHF. CDR3 coding DNA: TGCAGCGTTGGGGGAGGTAATCAGCCCCAGCATTTT.

V is TRBV9 and J is TRBJ1-1, with a tentative D call TRBD1 (6 bases). V lost 3 bases and J 7 bases, leaving 16 bases between the germline ends. The CDR3 consists of 14 residues. CDR1 and CDR2 (germline): SGDLS, YYNGEE. CDR3 protein: CASSATPIGGEAFF. CDR3 sequence (DNA): TGTGCCAGCAGCGCAACTCCAATAGGGGGTGAAGCTTTCTTT.

The J gene is TRBJ1-6, the V gene TRBV5-6, with D possibly matching TRBD1 (5 bases). The CDR3 runs to 16 residues. V dropped 0 bases and J dropped 3 bases, with 10 bases sitting between them. Germline values: CDR1 SGHDT, CDR2 YYEEEE. DNA of the CDR3: TGTGCCAGCAGCTTGGGACAGACTGTCTATAATTCACCCCTCCACTTT. Protein: CASSLGQTVYNSPLHF.

This chain joins TRBV29-1 and TRBJ1-1, with TRBD1 identical over 8 bases. The V gene's germline CDR1 is SQVTM and CDR2 ANQGSEA. Losses at the gene ends were 4 bases for V and 5 bases for J; bases not matched to a gene: 6. This CDR3 has 13 amino acids. CDR3 sequence (DNA): TGCAGCGTTGGGCAGGGGGCGATGACTGAAGCTTTCTTT. This encodes CSVGQGAMTEAFF.

This clone was picked up one time. The chain is built from TRBV9 and TRBJ2-1; 8 nucleotides line up with TRBD1. The germline CDR1 and CDR2 sequences are SGDLS and YYNGEE. The length of the CDR3 is 17 residues. After removal of 4 bases from V and 1 base from J, the junction contained 10 bases not matched to a gene. As DNA, the CDR3 is TGTGCCAGCAGCCCTTCCTTTACAGGGGGGTCCTACAATGAGCAGTTCTTC. The encoded protein is CASSPSFTGGSYNEQFF.

This chain connects TRBV7-6 to TRBJ1-6, with 9 bases that match TRBD1. This CDR3 spans 16 amino acids. Trimming took 5 bases from V and 3 from J; bases not matched to a gene: 5. The germline CDR1 and CDR2 sequences are SGHVS and FNYEAQ. The CDR3 DNA is TGTGCCAGCAGCGCCCAGACAGGGGGCTATAATTCACCCCTCCACTTT. Its protein product is CASSAQTGGYNSPLHF.

This chain joins TRBV18 and TRBJ1-5; possible D gene TRBD1, 5 bases. V was cut by 3 bases and J by 4 bases, with 16 bases left in between. Germline lookup yields CDR1 KGHSH and CDR2 LQKENI. This CDR3 is built from 16 residues. CDR3 coding DNA: TGTGCCAGCTCACCCTTCAGGGATGCCTTGAATCAGCCCCAGCATTTT. As protein: CASSPFRDALNQPQHF.

V gene TRBV11-2 combines with J gene TRBJ2-1; the match to TRBD2 covers 13 bases. Germline trimming cut 5 bases from V and 7 bases from J; bases unmatched to any gene: 11. This CDR3 has 17 amino acids. CDR1 is SGHAT, CDR2 FQNNGV, per germline. The CDR3 nucleotides are TGTGCCAGCAGCCCGGGACTAGCGGGGATAAGTATTAATGAGCAGTTCTTC. Translating gives CASSPGLAGISINEQFF.

V gene TRBV30 combines with J gene TRBJ1-3, with D possibly being TRBD1 (5 bases). Germline CDR1 GTSNPN, CDR2 SVGIG (reference sequence). Trimming left V 4 bases short and J 0 bases short, with 13 bases between. The CDR3 length is 15 residues. The CDR3 is CAWTPRQSSGNTIYF. The CDR3 coding sequence is TGTGCCTGGACACCCCGACAGAGCTCTGGAAACACCATATATTTT.

The V call is TRBV29-1, the J call TRBJ1-2; D ambiguous. Trimming removed 4 bases at V and 3 bases at J, with 12 bases between. The CDR3 runs 13 residues. CDR1 SQVTM and CDR2 ANQGSEA come from the germline V gene. The CDR3 bases are TGCAGCGTTGGCCGGGAGCCTGACTATGGCTACACCTTC. Amino acid sequence: CSVGREPDYGYTF.

The V call is TRBV5-1, the J call TRBJ2-1; 10 nucleotides match TRBD1. The germline gives CDR1 SGHRS, CDR2 YFSETQ. The CDR3 has 15 residues. J was trimmed by 7 bases and V by 1 base; bases with no gene match: 5. CDR3 bases: TGCGCCAGCAGCTTGCCGGGACAGGGGTTTAATGAGCAGTTCTTC. It specifies CASSLPGQGFNEQFF.

V usage is TRBV9 and J usage is TRBJ2-1; TRBD1 aligns across 7 bases. V shed 0 bases and J 10 bases; nucleotides not matched to a gene: 10. CDR3 length: 15 amino acids. The germline gives CDR1 SGDLS, CDR2 YYNGEE. In DNA form, the CDR3 reads TGTGCCAGCAGCGTAGCCAGTGACAGGGCCAGGGAGCAGTTCTTC. It codes for CASSVASDRAREQFF.